Shown below are 7 T cell receptor beta chains from a single sample sequenced in a study of long-term antiretroviral therapy in people with HIV. immunoSEQ v3.0 was run at survey level. Using immunoSEQ multiplex PCR, the repertoire was profiled, and TCRdb retains in-frame clones only, with some absent. Of some 28,000 clones listed, about 82% are singletons. The sequencing used unsorted PBMCs, collected 0.8 years after starting antiretroviral therapy. The receptors stem from a woman under 40 with HIV.

The rearrangement joins TRBV4-1 to TRBJ1-5; D gene ambiguous. V lost 1 base and J lost 11, with 18 bases in between. The CDR3 runs 15 residues. CDR1 MGHRA and CDR2 YSYEKL come from the germline V gene. Written as DNA, the CDR3 is TGCGCCAGCAGCCAAGTCGCGACTTCCTTCGGGGCCCAGCATTTT. As protein: CASSQVATSFGAQHF.

CDR3: CASSLAPGAGNTIYF. CDR3 sequence (DNA): TGTGCCAGCAGCTTGGCGCCAGGGGCAGGAAACACCATATATTTT. The chain carries TRBV5-5 and TRBJ1-3, with a weak D call TRBD1 (6 bases). There are 15 residues in the CDR3. Germline assignment: CDR1 SGHKS and CDR2 YYEKEE (reference sequence). Trimming left V 0 bases short and J 4 bases short, with 11 bases between.

This rearrangement joins TRBV25-1 to TRBJ2-7, with 9 bases fitting TRBD1. Germline V gives CDR1 MGHDK, CDR2 SYGVNS. CDR3 size: 14 residues. The trim removed 5 bases at V and 9 bases at J, leaving 11 bases unmatched. The CDR3 protein is CASSSTGGFFGQYF. CDR3 DNA: TGTGCCAGCAGTTCAACAGGGGGCTTTTTTGGGCAGTACTTC.

The chain combines TRBV15 with TRBJ1-3, with 7 bases that match TRBD1. The CDR3 runs 17 residues. CDR1 LNHNV and CDR2 YYDKDF come from the germline V gene (reference sequence). Losses at the gene ends were 1 base for V and 0 bases for J; bases not matched to a gene: 6. CDR3 loop: CATSRARTGASGNTIYF. In nucleotides, the CDR3 is TGTGCCACCAGCAGAGCCCGGACAGGCGCCTCTGGAAACACCATATATTTT. The full variable domain, rest sourced from reference TRBV15 and TRBJ1-3, is DAMVIQNPRYQVTQFGKPVTLSCSQTLNHNVMYWYQQKSSQAPKLLFHYYDKDFNNEADTPDNFQSRRPNTSFCFLDIRSPGLGDTAMYLCATSRARTGASGNTIYFGEGSWLTVV.

The chain joins TRBV27 to TRBJ2-2, with D perhaps matching TRBD1 (6 bases). V lost 1 base and J 1 base, leaving 10 bases between the germline ends. This CDR3 is built from 16 residues. CDR1 and CDR2 from the germline V gene are MNHEY and SMNVEV (reference sequence). The CDR3 region is CASSLYGQLNTGELFF. Here the CDR3 DNA reads TGTGCCAGCAGTTTATACGGACAGTTGAACACCGGGGAGCTGTTTTTT.

V usage is TRBV19 and J usage is TRBJ1-2; D possibly corresponds to TRBD1 (6 bases). Trimming left V 3 bases short and J 3 bases short, with 14 bases between. This CDR3 comprises 15 residues. Germline-derived CDR1 and CDR2 are LNHDA and SQIVND (reference sequence). The CDR3 DNA reads TGTGCCAGTAGTATTGGACAGAGGGGTTACTATGGCTACACCTTC. It encodes CASSIGQRGYYGYTF.

This chain connects TRBV5-1 to TRBJ1-1; D is undetermined. Trimming removed 4 bases at V and 4 bases at J, with 14 bases between. Germline-derived CDR1 and CDR2 are SGHRS and YFSETQ. The CDR3 length is 14 residues. The CDR3 protein is CASSPGLSRTEAFF. CDR3 DNA sequence: TGCGCCAGCAGCCCGGGATTATCCCGCACTGAAGCTTTCTTT.